The T cell receptor beta chain described here comes from a study of blood T cell repertoires in COVID-19 (TCRdb year 2020). About the investigation overall: Collaborator samples came from the United States, Italy and Spain and covered acute and convalescent phases of COVID-19. The prospective study material was composed of cDNA or gDNA derived from T cells, B-cell-depleted T cells, or PBMCs. The dataset comprised deeply sampled blood TCRbeta repertoires from subjects exposed to, actively infected with, or recovered from COVID-19. A freely available public database, intended as a resource for researchers studying the immune response to SARS-CoV-2, is where the repertoires were released. Samples were obtained from the ongoing ImmuneRACE study (first 160 participants) and from roughly 1,300 subjects provided by 6 global collaborators. Sample metadata almost always included a de-identified subject ID, COVID-19 status, age in years and sex. Where available, HLA class I and class II types were taken from metadata supplied by the sample provider and were not determined by assay-based typing.

Collaborating institutions collected whole blood in K2EDTA tubes following their own protocols. For TCRbeta analysis, collaborator samples were shipped as frozen whole blood, as isolated PBMCs, or as DNA extracted from either sample type. What the work shows at the level of the full study, not this receptor alone: How much clinical and demographic metadata was included differed by source and by participant, and the metadata was provided uncurated.

TCRbeta CDR3 regions were amplified from genomic DNA using the immunoSEQ Assay, a bias-controlled multiplex PCR. The original pipeline was this. The number of nucleated cells in each sample was estimated by amplification of reference gene primers within the assay. To quantify the absolute abundance of each unique TCRbeta CDR3 rearrangement, sequence reads were collapsed and filtered. For each sample, productive Simpson clonality was calculated as the square root of Simpson's diversity index over productive rearrangements. TCRdb provides this immuneACCESS table in a form limited to in-frame rearrangements. Some clones are lacking; in checked studies, under half of them reflect an unresolved V gene, and why the rest are absent is not known. That table furnishes V, J and clone size, whereas the DNA furnished D and trimming. This sample lists 150,000 to 200,000 clones; approximately 90% were detected once. The leading ten clones occupy roughly 4% of the sample.

Turning to this clone: The target of this receptor is not known. No base-level quality is on record; no much larger clone is a single base apart.

The CDR3 starts with the cysteine, ends with the phenylalanine, and has 16 residues. Only CDR3 DNA is held: 48 bases, read in frame from base 1. Taken from the germline V gene (reference sequence), the CDR1 and CDR2 loops are SGHNT and YYREEE. The germline V end is reduced by 3 bases and the J end by 4 bases; junction bases left unmatched: 10. This chain joins TRBV5-4 to TRBJ2-3; 8 central bases correspond to TRBD1. Sequencing used peripheral blood. This receptor was taken from a woman under 40 with acute or convalescent COVID-19. The CDR3 region has the sequence CASSSTTGGGPDTQYF. The nucleotide sequence is given as TGTGCCAGCAGCTCAACTACAGGGGGAGGACCAGATACGCAGTATTTT. This CDR3, with the reference TRBV5-4 and TRBJ2-3 proteins standing in past its ends, gives the full variable domain ETGVTQSPTHLIKTRGQQVTLRCSSQSGHNTVSWYQQALGQGPQFIFQYYREEENGRGNFPPRFSGLQFPNYSSELNVNALELDDSALYLCASSSTTGGGPDTQYFGPGTRLTVL.